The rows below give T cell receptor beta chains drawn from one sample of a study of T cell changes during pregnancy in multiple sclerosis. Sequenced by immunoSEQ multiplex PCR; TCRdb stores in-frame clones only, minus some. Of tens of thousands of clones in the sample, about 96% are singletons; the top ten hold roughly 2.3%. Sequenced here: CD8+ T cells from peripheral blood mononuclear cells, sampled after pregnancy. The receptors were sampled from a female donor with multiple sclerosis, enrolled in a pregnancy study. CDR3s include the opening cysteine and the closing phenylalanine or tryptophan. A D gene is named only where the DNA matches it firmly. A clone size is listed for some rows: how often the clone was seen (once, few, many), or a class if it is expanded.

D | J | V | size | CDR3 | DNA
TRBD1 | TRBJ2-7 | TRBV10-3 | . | CATFSDRGIHEQYF | TGTGCCACCTTCTCCGACAGGGGGATCCACGAGCAGTACTTC
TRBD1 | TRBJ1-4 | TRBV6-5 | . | CASRTGTGGEKLFF | TGTGCCAGCAGGACCGGGACAGGGGGTGAAAAACTGTTTTTT
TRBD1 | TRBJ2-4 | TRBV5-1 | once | CASSLALEGTVKNIQYF | TGCGCCAGCAGCTTGGCCCTCGAAGGGACAGTAAAAAACATTCAGTACTTC
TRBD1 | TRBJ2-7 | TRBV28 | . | CASRRGLFDEQYF | TGTGCCAGCAGGAGGGGGCTATTCGACGAGCAGTACTTC
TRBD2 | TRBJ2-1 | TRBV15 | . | CATSGEHSGSTYNEQFF | TGTGCCACCAGCGGAGAGCATAGCGGGAGTACCTACAATGAGCAGTTCTTC
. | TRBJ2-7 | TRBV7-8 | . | CASSLVSHGAGRDYEQYF | TGTGCCAGCAGCTTAGTATCCCATGGGGCGGGAAGGGATTACGAGCAGTACTTC
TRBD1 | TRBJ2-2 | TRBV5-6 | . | CASSLSVWTGGSRTGELFF | TGTGCCAGCAGCTTGAGCGTGTGGACAGGGGGCAGTCGCACCGGGGAGCTGTTTTTT
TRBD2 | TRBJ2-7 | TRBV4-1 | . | CASSQLTSGKYEQYF | TGCGCCAGCAGCCAACTGACTAGCGGGAAATACGAGCAGTACTTC
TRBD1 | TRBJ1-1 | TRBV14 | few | CASSQTGGVWLLGEAFF | TGTGCCAGCAGCCAGACAGGGGGTGTCTGGCTTTTGGGTGAAGCTTTCTTT
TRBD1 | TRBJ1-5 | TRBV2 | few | CASMGQGVGQPQHF | TGTGCCAGCATGGGACAGGGGGTGGGTCAGCCCCAGCATTTT
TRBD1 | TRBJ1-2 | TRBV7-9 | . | CASSFFGDRDGYTF | TGTGCCAGCAGCTTTTTTGGGGACAGAGATGGCTACACCTTC
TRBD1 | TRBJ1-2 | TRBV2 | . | CASSEGYRGLIYGYTF | TGTGCCAGCAGTGAAGGATACAGGGGCCTGATCTATGGCTACACCTTC
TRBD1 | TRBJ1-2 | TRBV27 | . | CASSLLAGGFYGYTF | TGTGCCAGCAGTTTGCTGGCAGGGGGATTCTATGGCTACACCTTC
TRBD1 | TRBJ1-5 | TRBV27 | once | CASSPRDRPNQPQHF | TGTGCCAGCAGTCCGAGGGACAGACCTAATCAGCCCCAGCATTTT
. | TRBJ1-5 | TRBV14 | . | CASSQGPNQPQHF | TGTGCCAGCAGTCAGGGTCCCAATCAGCCCCAGCATTTT
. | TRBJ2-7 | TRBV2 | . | CASRGGVYEQYF | TGTGCCAGCAGGGGCGGGGTCTACGAGCAGTACTTC
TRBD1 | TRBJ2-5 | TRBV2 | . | CATRTGGETQYF | TGTGCCACACGGACAGGGGGTGAGACCCAGTACTTC
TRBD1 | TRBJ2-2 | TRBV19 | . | CASSIDLNRGQAGELFF | TGTGCCAGTAGTATAGATCTGAACAGGGGGCAAGCCGGGGAGCTGTTTTTT
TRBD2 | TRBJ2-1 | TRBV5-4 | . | CASSAGEVNEQFF | TGTGCCAGTAGTGCGGGAGAGGTCAATGAGCAGTTCTTC
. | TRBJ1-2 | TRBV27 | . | CASSLTAWREGYTF | TGTGCCAGCAGTCTGACGGCCTGGAGGGAGGGCTACACCTTC
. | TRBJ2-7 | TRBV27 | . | CASSFGGVPSYEQYF | TGTGCCAGCAGTTTCGGTGGAGTGCCCTCCTACGAGCAGTACTTC
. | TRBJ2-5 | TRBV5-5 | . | CASSSGDWEQETQYF | TGTGCCAGCAGCTCGGGGGATTGGGAGCAAGAGACCCAGTACTTC
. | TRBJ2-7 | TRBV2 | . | CASTAPGHEWEQYF | TGTGCCAGCACCGCCCCGGGACACGAATGGGAGCAGTACTTC
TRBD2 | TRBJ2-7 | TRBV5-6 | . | CASSLDGGVLYEQYF | TGTGCCAGCAGCTTAGACGGGGGGGTACTCTACGAGCAGTACTTC
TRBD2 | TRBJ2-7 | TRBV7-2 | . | CASSLYEREFVNEQYF | TGTGCCAGCAGCCTCTACGAGCGGGAGTTTGTTAACGAGCAGTACTTC
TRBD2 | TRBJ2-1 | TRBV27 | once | CASSLWRGGSYNEQFF | TGTGCCAGCAGTTTATGGCGGGGGGGTTCCTACAATGAGCAGTTCTTC
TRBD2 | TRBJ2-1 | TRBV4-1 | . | CASSHLETSGRNEQFF | TGCGCCAGCAGCCACCTAGAGACTAGCGGGAGAAATGAGCAGTTCTTC
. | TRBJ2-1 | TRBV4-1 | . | CASSQEGSYEQFF | TGCGCCAGCAGCCAAGAGGGGAGTTATGAGCAGTTCTTC
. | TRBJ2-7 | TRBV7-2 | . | CASSLEQDYYEQYF | TGTGCCAGCAGCTTAGAGCAGGATTACTACGAGCAGTACTTC
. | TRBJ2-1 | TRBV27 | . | CASSFPDNEQFF | TGTGCCAGCAGTTTCCCCGACAATGAGCAGTTCTTC
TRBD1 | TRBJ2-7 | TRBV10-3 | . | CATTGGNRREQYF | TGTGCCACCACAGGGGGGAACCGTAGGGAGCAGTACTTC
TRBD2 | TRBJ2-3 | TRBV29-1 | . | CSVPGLADTQYF | TGCAGCGTTCCAGGACTAGCCGATACGCAGTATTTT
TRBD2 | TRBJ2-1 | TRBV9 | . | CASSVDGRAQDEQFF | TGTGCCAGCAGCGTAGACGGGAGGGCCCAGGATGAGCAGTTCTTC
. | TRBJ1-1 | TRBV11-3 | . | CASSRRENTEAFF | TGTGCCAGCAGCAGACGGGAGAACACTGAAGCTTTCTTT
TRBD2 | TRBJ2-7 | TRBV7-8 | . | CASSLGSGSYEQYF | TGTGCCAGCAGCTTAGGTAGCGGGAGCTACGAGCAGTACTTC
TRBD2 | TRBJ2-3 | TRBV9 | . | CASSGASGLADTQYF | TGTGCCAGCAGCGGTGCTAGCGGGTTGGCAGATACGCAGTATTTT
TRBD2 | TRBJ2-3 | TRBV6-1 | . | CATAGEGLSTDTQYF | TGTGCCACCGCCGGGGAGGGTCTGTCCACAGATACGCAGTATTTT